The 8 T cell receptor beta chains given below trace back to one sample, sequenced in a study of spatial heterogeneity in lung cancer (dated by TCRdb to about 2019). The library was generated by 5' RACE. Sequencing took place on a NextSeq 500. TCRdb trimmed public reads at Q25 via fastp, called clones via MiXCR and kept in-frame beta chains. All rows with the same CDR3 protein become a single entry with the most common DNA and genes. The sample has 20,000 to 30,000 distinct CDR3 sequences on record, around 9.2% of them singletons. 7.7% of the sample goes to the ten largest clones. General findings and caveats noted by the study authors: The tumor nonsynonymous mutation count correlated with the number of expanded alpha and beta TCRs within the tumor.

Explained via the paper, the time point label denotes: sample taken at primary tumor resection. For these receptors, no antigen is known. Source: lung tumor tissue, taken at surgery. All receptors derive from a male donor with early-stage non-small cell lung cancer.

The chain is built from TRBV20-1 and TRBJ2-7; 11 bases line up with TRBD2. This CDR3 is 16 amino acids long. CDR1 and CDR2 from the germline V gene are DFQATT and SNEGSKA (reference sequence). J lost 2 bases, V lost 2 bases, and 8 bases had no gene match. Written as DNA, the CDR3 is TGCAGTGCTAGACCTAGGACTAGCGGGTTAGCCTACGAGCAGTACTTC. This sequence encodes CSARPRTSGLAYEQYF.

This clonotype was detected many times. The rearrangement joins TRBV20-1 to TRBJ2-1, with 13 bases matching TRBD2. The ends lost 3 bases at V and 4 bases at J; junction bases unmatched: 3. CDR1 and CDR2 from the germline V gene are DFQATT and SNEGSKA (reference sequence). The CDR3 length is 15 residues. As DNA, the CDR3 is TGCAGTGCTAGCCGACTAGCGGGGGGTTACAATGAGCAGTTCTTC. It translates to CSASRLAGGYNEQFF.

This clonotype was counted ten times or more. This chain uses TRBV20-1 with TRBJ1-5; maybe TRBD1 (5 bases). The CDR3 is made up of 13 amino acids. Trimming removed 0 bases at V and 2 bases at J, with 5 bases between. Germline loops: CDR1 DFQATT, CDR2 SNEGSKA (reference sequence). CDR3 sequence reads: CSAREGGNQPQHF. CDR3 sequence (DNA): TGCAGTGCTAGAGAAGGGGGCAATCAGCCCCAGCATTTT.

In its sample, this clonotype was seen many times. The CDR3 coding sequence is TGTGCCAGCAGTCAAACAGGGGCTAAGGAGACCCAGTACTTC. Translated, it gives CASSQTGAKETQYF. J is TRBJ2-5 and V is TRBV6-5; 7 bases match TRBD1. V shed 5 bases and J 5 bases; nucleotides not matched to a gene: 8. Germline CDR1 is MNHEY and CDR2 is SVGAGI. This CDR3 comprises 14 residues.

The CDR3 reads CASSQGVYEQYF. The CDR3 bases are TGCGCCAGCAGCCAAGGGGTTTACGAGCAGTACTTC. The chain combines TRBV5-1 with TRBJ2-7; maybe TRBD1 (5 bases). With 4 bases removed from V and 4 bases from J, the gap between germline ends came to 9 bases. The germline V gene has CDR1 SGHRS and CDR2 YFSETQ. This CDR3 has 12 amino acids.

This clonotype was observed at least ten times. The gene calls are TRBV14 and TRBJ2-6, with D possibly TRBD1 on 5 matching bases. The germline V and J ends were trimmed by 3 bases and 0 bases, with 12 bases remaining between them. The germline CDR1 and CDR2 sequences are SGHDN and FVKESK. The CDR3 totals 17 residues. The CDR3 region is CASSQRQKFSGANVLTF. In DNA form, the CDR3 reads TGTGCCAGCAGCCAGAGACAGAAGTTCTCTGGGGCCAACGTCCTGACTTTC.

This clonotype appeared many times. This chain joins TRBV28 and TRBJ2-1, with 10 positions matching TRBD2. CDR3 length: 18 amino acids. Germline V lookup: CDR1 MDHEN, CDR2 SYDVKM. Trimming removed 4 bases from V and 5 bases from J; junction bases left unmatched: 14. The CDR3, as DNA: TGTGCCAGCAGTTCCTACTCTAGCGGGAGTAGTTTCGACAATGAGCAGTTCTTC. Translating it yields CASSSYSSGSSFDNEQFF.

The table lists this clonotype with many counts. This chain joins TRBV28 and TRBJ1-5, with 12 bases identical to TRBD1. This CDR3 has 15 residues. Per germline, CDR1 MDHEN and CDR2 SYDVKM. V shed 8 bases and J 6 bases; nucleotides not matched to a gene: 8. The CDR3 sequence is CASPPGTGGFQPQHF. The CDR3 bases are TGTGCCAGCCCCCCTGGGACAGGGGGCTTTCAGCCCCAGCATTTT.